The 5 T cell receptor beta chains below all came from one sample that was sequenced in a study of CD8+CD57+ T cells in acquired aplastic anemia. Genomic DNA served as template for TCR beta VDJ and CDR3 profiling. MiXCR, run by TCRdb on the reads, gives a single entry per CDR3 protein. The sample lists about 210,000 distinct CDR3 sequences, 34% occurring once. Specimen: sorted CD4+, CD8+, or CD8+CD57+ T cells (not recorded which) from PBMCs. The receptor set was obtained from a human donor in good health, serving as a control.

As concerns this clonotype: It is likely a read error, because the conserved phenylalanine at the end of the CDR3 is missing. The chain links TRBV30 to TRBJ1-2, with a possible D match to TRBD1 (5 bases). V was clipped by 5 bases and J by 1 base, with 11 bases between them. The CDR3 consists of 13 residues. The germline V gene has CDR1 GTSNPN and CDR2 SVGIG (reference sequence). The CDR3: CAWGLGVNYGYTL. The CDR3 nucleotides read TGTGCCTGGGGGTTGGGGGTTAACTATGGCTACACCCTC.

This clonotype was observed once. The chain uses TRBV20-1 and TRBJ2-7; D unclear. Germline CDR1 is DFQATT and CDR2 is SNEGSKA (reference sequence). The CDR3 spans 13 residues. The V and J ends lost 5 bases and 0 bases respectively, with 11 bases between them. The CDR3 DNA reads as TGCAGTGCTGTGCTGGGAAGCTCCTACGAGCAGTACTTC. Translation gives CSAVLGSSYEQYF.

The chain couples TRBV30 to TRBJ1-1; tentative D call: TRBD1 (6 bases). Germline lookup yields CDR1 GTSNPN and CDR2 SVGIG (reference sequence). CDR3 length: 14 residues. The V and J ends lost 4 bases and 4 bases respectively, with 16 bases between them. The CDR3 DNA sequence: TGTGCCTGGACCCCCAGGGGATTCGGCACTGAAGCTTTCTTT. This encodes CAWTPRGFGTEAFF.

As to this clonotype: A read error may account for a junction end that differs from germline. The chain joins TRBV10-1 to TRBJ2-1; 7 bases fit TRBD2. Germline CDR1 is WNHNN and CDR2 is SYGVQD (reference sequence). The CDR3 loop spans 18 amino acids. The CDR3 sequence: CARSRTSDTPTSCNEQFF. The CDR3 DNA follows: TGCGCCAGATCCAGGACTAGTGATACCCCTACCTCCTGCAATGAGCAGTTCTTC.

This clonotype was counted ten times or more. V and J are TRBV4-1 and TRBJ2-7; 9 nucleotides align to TRBD1. There are 16 residues in the CDR3. CDR1 is MGHRA, CDR2 YSYEKL, per germline. The junction had 9 bases not matched to a gene; V was cut back by 4 bases and J by 2 bases. The chain's CDR3 is CASSPPSGTGTYEQYF. Here the CDR3 DNA reads TGCGCCAGCAGCCCTCCTTCAGGGACAGGGACCTACGAGCAGTACTTC.